Each of the 13 T cell receptor beta chains below was sequenced from the same sample in a study of immune heterogeneity within non-small cell lung tumors. Bulk tumor gDNA, around 630 ng per sample, served as the TCR template. Several spatially distant biopsies were obtained per primary tumor intraoperatively. The cohort was untreated, with newly diagnosed non-small cell lung cancer undergoing curative surgery. Multiplex PCR amplified TCR beta CDR3 with 32 V and 13 J primers. TCRdb used MiXCR to reprocess the multiplex PCR reads, holding one entry per CDR3 protein. The profile covers 14,000 to 15,000 distinct CDR3 sequences, with roughly 29% appearing a single time and around 5.2% taken by the ten largest. Sequencing was carried out using lung tumor tissue. These receptor sequences come from a man aged 40-49 years with non-small cell lung cancer.

As to this clonotype: A much larger clone differs by one base, so this may be a read error. The J gene is TRBJ1-2, the V gene TRBV20-1; no definite D call. CDR1 and CDR2 from the germline V gene are DFQATT and SNEGSKA (reference sequence). The CDR3 has 13 residues. The CDR3 sequence: CSASPSSTYVYTF. CDR3 DNA: TGCAGTGCTAGCCCCAGCAGCACATATGTCTACACCTTC.

In its sample, this clonotype was seen many times. V gene TRBV10-1 combines with J gene TRBJ2-7; D remains unclear. Trimming took 0 bases from V and 0 from J, leaving 15 bases between them. Germline-derived CDR1 and CDR2 are WNHNN and SYGVQD (reference sequence). The CDR3 has 17 residues. CDR3 sequence reads: CASSESKTAQSSYEQYF. The CDR3 DNA is TGCGCCAGCAGTGAGTCGAAAACGGCCCAGAGCTCCTACGAGCAGTACTTC.

This clonotype was observed many times. J is TRBJ2-7 and V is TRBV7-9, with 7 bases fitting TRBD2. Germline V gene data show CDR1 as SEHNR and CDR2 as FQNEAQ (reference sequence). J lost 11 bases, V lost 11 bases, and 21 bases had no gene match. CDR3 length: 14 amino acids. The CDR3 DNA sequence: TGTGCCGCCTCCGCCGGCTGGGAGGGCTTTTCGGAGTACTTC. Amino acids: CAASAGWEGFSEYF.

The chain couples TRBV6-1 to TRBJ2-1; 7 bases align to TRBD2. J gave up 0 bases and V 11 bases, and 7 bases lay outside the gene matches. CDR3 length: 14 residues. CDR1 MNHNS and CDR2 SASEGT come from the germline V gene. DNA of the CDR3: TGTGCCGGTGGACTAGAAGGCTCCTACAATGAGCAGTTCTTC. This gives the protein CAGGLEGSYNEQFF.

Details on this clonotype: Since a much larger clone is just one base distant, this may be a read error. The chain recombines TRBV14 with TRBJ1-2; D unclear. V lost 0 bases to trimming and J lost 12 bases, with 11 bases between them. CDR1 and CDR2 from the germline V gene are SGHDN and FVKESK. This CDR3 region has 12 residues. The DNA of the CDR3 is TGTGCCAGCAGCCAAGAAAGACGAGGCCACACCTTC. It translates to CASSQERRGHTF.

This clonotype is labeled as medium-sized. V usage is TRBV6-2 or TRBV6-3 and J usage is TRBJ2-7; tentative D call: TRBD1 (5 bases). From germline, CDR1 is MNHEY and CDR2 SVGEGT. CDR3 length: 13 residues. The germline V and J ends were trimmed by 7 bases and 5 bases, with 15 bases remaining between them. CDR3 loop: CASTRPPGNEQYF. The DNA for the CDR3 is TGTGCCAGCACCAGACCCCCAGGGAACGAGCAGTACTTC.

In this sample, this clonotype is medium-sized (0.01 to 0.1%). The chain couples TRBV6-6 to TRBJ1-2; possibly TRBD1 for D (5 bases). The V end lost 2 bases, the J end lost 0 bases, and 13 bases lay between the germline ends. Germline CDR1 MNHNY, CDR2 SVGAGI (reference sequence). There are 16 residues in the CDR3. The CDR3 protein is CASSYQGEAPNYGYTF. The CDR3 DNA is TGTGCCAGCAGTTACCAAGGGGAGGCCCCTAACTATGGCTACACCTTC.

In its sample, this clonotype was seen many times. This sequence joins TRBV28 and TRBJ1-2; D not resolved. The CDR3 runs 13 residues. Trimming shortened V by 2 bases and J by 3 bases, and 7 bases separated the two germline ends. Germline CDR1 and CDR2: MDHEN and SYDVKM. The CDR3 loop reads CASSLRRDYGYTF. The CDR3 bases are TGTGCCAGCAGTTTAAGGCGGGACTATGGCTACACCTTC.

In this sample, this clonotype is medium-sized. CDR3 loop: CSVEKAGEQYF. The CDR3 nucleotides read TGCAGCGTTGAAAAGGCCGGCGAGCAGTACTTC. The rearrangement links TRBV29-1 to TRBJ2-7; D gene unclear. Deletions cut 2 bases from V and 6 bases from J, with 8 bases between. The CDR3 has 11 amino acids. Per germline, CDR1 SQVTM and CDR2 ANQGSEA.

Comment on this clonotype: A much larger clone differs from this one at a single base, so this may be a read error. The V call is TRBV15, the J call TRBJ1-5, with D possibly TRBD1 on 6 matching bases. The V end was cut by 4 bases, the J end by 7 bases, with 17 bases between. The length of the CDR3 is 15 residues. The germline gives CDR1 LNHNV, CDR2 YYDKDF (reference sequence). The CDR3 reads CATSTDFGGGQPQHF. CDR3 DNA sequence: TGTGCCACCAGCACAGATTTCGGGGGCGGGCAGCCCCAGCATTTT.

This clonotype was seen many times. The V gene is TRBV28, the J gene TRBJ2-5, with 8 bases lining up with TRBD2. Unmatched junction bases numbered 3, after V lost 3 bases and J lost 3 bases. The germline gives CDR1 MDHEN, CDR2 SYDVKM. There are 14 residues in the CDR3. Written as DNA, the CDR3 is TGTGCCAGCAGTTTGTCGGGAGGGAAAGAGACCCAGTACTTC. This gives the protein CASSLSGGKETQYF.

As to this clonotype: At one end, the junction sequence differs from germline, possibly due to a read error. The chain carries TRBV19 and TRBJ1-1; possibly TRBD1 for D (6 bases). This CDR3 has 14 residues. Germline assignment: CDR1 LNHDA and CDR2 SQIVND (reference sequence). The CDR3 spells CASGIQGGGTEAFF. The DNA of the CDR3 is TGTGCCAGTGGTATACAGGGCGGTGGAACTGAAGCTTTCTTT.

The gene calls are TRBV5-4 and TRBJ2-6, with TRBD1 matching 9 bases. The germline V gene encodes CDR1 SGHNT and CDR2 YYREEE (reference sequence). The V segment lost 0 bases and the J segment 0 bases; nucleotides outside the gene matches: 1. The CDR3 has 17 amino acids. The chain's CDR3 is CASSLAQGASGANVLTF. For the CDR3, the DNA is TGTGCCAGCAGCTTGGCACAGGGGGCCTCTGGGGCCAACGTCCTGACTTTC.